This record looks at one T cell receptor (beta chain) sequence and its context. No cognate antigen has been identified for it. No quality values exist for individual bases; no much larger clone is one base distant. This entry is derived from a study of early T cells in non-severe SARS-CoV-2 infection (dated by TCRdb to about 2021). For the wider study: Bulk RNA from unsorted whole blood was used for TCR sequencing, so alpha and beta chains could not be paired. General study outcomes and caveats: VDJdb matching was skewed toward anti-spike CD8 responses and likely underestimated virus-specific expansions, missing private and CD4 specificities.

A distance of 10 bases separates the germline ends of V and J, which lose 3 bases and 0 bases respectively. The germline V gene gives CDR1 as SGHRS and CDR2 as YFSETQ. Its CDR3 holds 14 amino acids, cysteine through phenylalanine. CDR3 DNA is the only sequence kept; it has 42 bases, read in frame from the first base. The study was a case-control design nested within a healthcare worker cohort in London, UK, with weekly nasopharyngeal swab PCR tests and blood sampling. Healthcare workers were recruited during the week of the UK lockdown, between 23 and 31 March 2020, and followed weekly for up to roughly 16 weeks. The library came from 5' RACE. Instrument used: NextSeq 500. The TCR library protocol attached unique molecular identifiers to individual cDNA molecules to correct for sequencing error and PCR bias. Sequencing covered both TCR alpha and beta chains, and within each sample the abundances of alpha and beta sequences were tightly co-correlated. The authors' analysis ran thus. Decombinator V4 was used to annotate the V gene, J gene and CDR3 of the TCR sequences. Expanded TCRs were defined as changing significantly between any two time points under a Poisson model with p below 0.0001. TCR abundances were normalised to the total number of TCRs sequenced in each sample and reported as counts per million. MAIT TCRs were defined by TRAV1-2 paired with TRAJ12, TRAJ20 or TRAJ33, and iNKT TCRs by TRAV10 paired with TRAJ18. VDJdb, accessed 1 November 2021, was searched for CMV, EBV and SARS-CoV-2 annotated TCRs, excluding TCRs annotated for multiple antigens. TCRdb trimmed public reads at Q25 via fastp, called clones via MiXCR and kept in-frame beta chains. Each record represents a unique CDR3 protein, reported with the most common genes and DNA among its rows. TCRdb's processing, not the study's, gives the V and J calls here. The sample table contains roughly 53,000 distinct CDR3 sequences; only one count was recorded for around 10% of them. Jointly, the top ten make up roughly 4% of the sample.

Sequencing used whole blood, obtained at baseline. In this chain, TRBV5-1 is recombined with TRBJ2-7; TRBD2 might be the D gene, on 5 matching bases. This TCR was sampled from an adult who was a healthcare worker with PCR-confirmed SARS-CoV-2 infection or an uninfected control (not recorded which). CDR3 reads: CASSWTGSSYEQYF. The nucleotide sequence is given as TGCGCCAGCAGCTGGACGGGGAGCTCCTACGAGCAGTACTTC.